The rows below give T cell receptor beta chains drawn from one sample of a study of cytomegalovirus exposure and HLA in healthy donors. Clones were read by immunoSEQ multiplex PCR, and TCRdb kept only the in-frame ones, dropping some. The top ten hold around an eighth of the sample, which has approximately 200,000 clones, around 83% seen once. Sequences were obtained from PBMCs. Receptors originate from a woman aged 25 to 39 in good health and CMV-seropositive. Both conserved end residues are part of each CDR3. A D gene is named only where the DNA matches it firmly. Not all rows give a size; the values are once, few, many and, for expanded clones, a class.

V	size	J	D	CDR3	DNA
TRBV6-5	NA	TRBJ2-7	TRBD2	CASSYSGLAAYYEQYF	TGTGCCAGCAGTTACTCCGGACTAGCGGCGTACTACGAGCAGTACTTC
TRBV4-1	once	TRBJ2-1	TRBD1	CASSQTGTGGIRSEQFF	TGCGCCAGCAGCCAAACCGGGACAGGGGGCATAAGGTCTGAGCAGTTCTTC
TRBV5-6	NA	TRBJ2-7	TRBD2	CASSLRTSGILGEQYF	TGTGCCAGCAGCTTACGCACTAGCGGGATTTTGGGCGAGCAGTACTTC
TRBV27	NA	TRBJ2-7	NA	CASRIGTRGGYEQYF	TGTGCCAGCAGGATAGGAACTAGGGGGGGGTACGAGCAGTACTTC
TRBV15	NA	TRBJ1-4	NA	CATSRDIQNEKLFF	TGTGCCACCAGCAGAGATATACAGAATGAAAAACTGTTTTTT
TRBV2	NA	TRBJ1-2	NA	CASSDEALNYGYTF	TGTGCCAGCAGTGATGAGGCCCTGAACTATGGCTACACCTTC
TRBV19	NA	TRBJ1-1	TRBD1	CASSKRDRDTEAFF	TGTGCCAGTAGTAAGAGAGACAGGGACACTGAAGCTTTCTTT
TRBV7-9	NA	TRBJ2-5	NA	CASSLAQGIQETQYF	TGTGCCAGCAGCTTAGCCCAGGGAATACAAGAGACCCAGTACTTC
TRBV5-6	few	TRBJ2-2	NA	CASSVTGSGELFF	TGTGCCAGCAGCGTAACAGGGTCCGGGGAGCTGTTTTTT
TRBV10-1	NA	TRBJ2-5	TRBD2	CASSERLAGVGETQYF	TGCGCCAGCAGTGAAAGGCTAGCGGGAGTTGGGGAGACCCAGTACTTC
TRBV28	NA	TRBJ1-2	TRBD1	CASSLPGQGSGYTF	TGTGCCAGCAGCTTACCCGGACAGGGGTCCGGCTACACCTTC
TRBV28	NA	TRBJ2-7	TRBD2	CASREALAGAYEQYF	TGTGCCAGCAGGGAAGCCCTAGCGGGAGCCTACGAGCAGTACTTC
TRBV7-2	once	TRBJ1-2	NA	CASSSENYGYTF	TGTGCCAGCAGCTCCGAGAACTATGGCTACACCTTC
TRBV6-5	NA	TRBJ2-4	NA	CASRKDIRSIQYF	TGTGCCAGCAGAAAGGACATAAGAAGCATTCAGTACTTC
TRBV29-1	NA	TRBJ2-1	TRBD2	CSARLAGEVTSYNEQFF	TGCAGCGCAAGACTAGCGGGAGAGGTCACCTCCTACAATGAGCAGTTCTTC
TRBV10-3	NA	TRBJ2-7	TRBD2	CAIMGLEGLEQYF	TGTGCCATCATGGGACTAGAAGGTCTCGAGCAGTACTTC
TRBV4-2	NA	TRBJ2-7	NA	CASSQEEAMLEQYF	TGTGCCAGCAGCCAAGAGGAGGCTATGCTAGAGCAGTACTTC
TRBV7-6	NA	TRBJ1-5	NA	CASSLGGRQPQHF	TGTGCCAGCAGCTTAGGCGGTAGGCAGCCCCAGCATTTT
TRBV27	NA	TRBJ1-4	NA	CASTITSGPNEKLFF	TGTGCCAGCACCATTACTTCGGGTCCTAATGAAAAACTGTTTTTT
TRBV7-8	NA	TRBJ2-7	TRBD1	CASSSGTGVTSRYF	TGTGCCAGCAGCTCCGGGACAGGGGTCACAAGTCGGTACTTC
TRBV10-3	NA	TRBJ1-4	TRBD1	CAISVAGGEKLFF	TGTGCCATCAGTGTGGCAGGGGGAGAAAAACTGTTTTTT
TRBV6-5	NA	TRBJ1-5	NA	CASSLTWANQPQHF	TGTGCCAGCAGTCTTACGTGGGCCAATCAGCCCCAGCATTTT